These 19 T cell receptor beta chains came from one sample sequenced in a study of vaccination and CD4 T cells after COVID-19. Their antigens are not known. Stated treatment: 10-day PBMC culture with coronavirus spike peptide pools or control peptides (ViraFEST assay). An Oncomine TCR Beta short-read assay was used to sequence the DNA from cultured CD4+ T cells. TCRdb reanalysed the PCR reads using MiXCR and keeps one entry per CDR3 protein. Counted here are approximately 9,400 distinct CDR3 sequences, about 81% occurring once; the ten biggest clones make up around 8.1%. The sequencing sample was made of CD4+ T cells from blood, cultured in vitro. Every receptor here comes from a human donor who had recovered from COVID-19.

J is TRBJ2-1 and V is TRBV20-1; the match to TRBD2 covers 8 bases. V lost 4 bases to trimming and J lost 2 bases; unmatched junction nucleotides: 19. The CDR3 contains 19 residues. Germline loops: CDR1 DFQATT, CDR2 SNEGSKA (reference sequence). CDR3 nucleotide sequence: TGCAGTGCTAAGGAGCGGGGGCCCCAAAGGCGGGGACCCTACAATGAGCAGTTCTTC. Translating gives CSAKERGPQRRGPYNEQFF.

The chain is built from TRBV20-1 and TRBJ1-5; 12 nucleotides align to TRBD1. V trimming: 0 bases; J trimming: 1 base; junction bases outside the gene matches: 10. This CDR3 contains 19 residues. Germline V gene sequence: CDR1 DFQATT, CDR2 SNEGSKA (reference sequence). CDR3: CSARDQSGTGGLSNQPQHF. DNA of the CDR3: TGCAGTGCTAGAGATCAGAGTGGGACAGGGGGCTTGAGCAATCAGCCCCAGCATTTT.

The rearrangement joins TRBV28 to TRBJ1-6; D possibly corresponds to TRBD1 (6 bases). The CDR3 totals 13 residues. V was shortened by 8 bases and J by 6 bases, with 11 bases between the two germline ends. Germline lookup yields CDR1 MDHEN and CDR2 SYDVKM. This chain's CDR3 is CASVVQGNSPLHF. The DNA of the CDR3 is TGTGCCAGCGTCGTACAGGGTAATTCACCCCTCCACTTT.

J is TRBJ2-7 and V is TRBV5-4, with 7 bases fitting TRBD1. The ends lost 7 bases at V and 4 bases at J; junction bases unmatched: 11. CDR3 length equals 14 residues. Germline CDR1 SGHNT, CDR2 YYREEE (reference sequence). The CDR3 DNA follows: TGTGCCAGCGCGGACAGGACCGGTTTGTACGAGCAGTACTTC. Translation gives CASADRTGLYEQYF. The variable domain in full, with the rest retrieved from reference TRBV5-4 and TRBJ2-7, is ETGVTQSPTHLIKTRGQQVTLRCSSQSGHNTVSWYQQALGQGPQFIFQYYREEENGRGNFPPRFSGLQFPNYSSELNVNALELDDSALYLCASADRTGLYEQYFGPGTRLTVT.

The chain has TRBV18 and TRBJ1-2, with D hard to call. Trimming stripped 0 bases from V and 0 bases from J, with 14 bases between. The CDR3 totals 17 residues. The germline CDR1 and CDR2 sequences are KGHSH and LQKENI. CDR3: CASSPPGPEPANYGYTF. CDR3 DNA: TGTGCCAGCTCACCACCGGGCCCCGAGCCAGCTAACTATGGCTACACCTTC.

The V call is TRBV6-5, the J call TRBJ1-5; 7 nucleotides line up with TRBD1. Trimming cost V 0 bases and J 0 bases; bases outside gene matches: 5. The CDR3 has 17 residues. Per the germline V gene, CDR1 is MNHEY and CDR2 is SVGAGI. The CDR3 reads CASSYSGGAGSNQPQHF. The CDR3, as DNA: TGTGCCAGCAGTTACTCAGGGGGCGCAGGTAGCAATCAGCCCCAGCATTTT.

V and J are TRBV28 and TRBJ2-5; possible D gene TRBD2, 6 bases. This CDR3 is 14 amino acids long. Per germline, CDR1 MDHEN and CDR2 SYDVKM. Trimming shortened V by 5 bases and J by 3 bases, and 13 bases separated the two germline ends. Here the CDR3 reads CASSRWEAKETQYF. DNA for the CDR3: TGTGCCAGCAGTAGGTGGGAGGCAAAAGAGACCCAGTACTTC.

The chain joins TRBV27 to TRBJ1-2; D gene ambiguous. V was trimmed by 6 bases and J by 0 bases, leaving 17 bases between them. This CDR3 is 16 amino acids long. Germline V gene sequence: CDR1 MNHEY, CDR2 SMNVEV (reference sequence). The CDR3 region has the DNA TGTGCCAGCAGCGCCTACGGACCGCAAGCTAACTATGGCTACACCTTC. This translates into CASSAYGPQANYGYTF.

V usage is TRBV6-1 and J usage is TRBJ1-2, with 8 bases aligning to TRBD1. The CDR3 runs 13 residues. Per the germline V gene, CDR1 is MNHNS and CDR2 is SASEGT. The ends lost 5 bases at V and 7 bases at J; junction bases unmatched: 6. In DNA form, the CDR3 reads TGTGCCAGCAGTACGGTCCAGGGGGCTGGCTACACCTTC. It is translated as CASSTVQGAGYTF.

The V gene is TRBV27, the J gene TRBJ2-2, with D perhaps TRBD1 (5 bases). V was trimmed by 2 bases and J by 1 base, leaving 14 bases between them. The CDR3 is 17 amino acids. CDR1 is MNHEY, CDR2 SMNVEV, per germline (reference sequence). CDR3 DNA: TGTGCCAGCAGTTTAGCCGTGGACAACATGAACACCGGGGAGCTGTTTTTT. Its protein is CASSLAVDNMNTGELFF.

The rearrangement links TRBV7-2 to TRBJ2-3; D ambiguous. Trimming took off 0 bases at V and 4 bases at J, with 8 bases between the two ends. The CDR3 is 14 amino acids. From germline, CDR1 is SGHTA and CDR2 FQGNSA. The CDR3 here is CASSLAMGADTQYF. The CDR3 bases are TGTGCCAGCAGCTTAGCGATGGGCGCAGATACGCAGTATTTT.

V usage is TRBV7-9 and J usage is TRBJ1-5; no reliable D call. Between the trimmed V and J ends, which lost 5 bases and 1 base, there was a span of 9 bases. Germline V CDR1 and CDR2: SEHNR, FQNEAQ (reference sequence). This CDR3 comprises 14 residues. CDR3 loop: CASSTSRSNQPQHF. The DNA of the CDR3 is TGTGCCAGCAGCACATCAAGGAGCAATCAGCCCCAGCATTTT.

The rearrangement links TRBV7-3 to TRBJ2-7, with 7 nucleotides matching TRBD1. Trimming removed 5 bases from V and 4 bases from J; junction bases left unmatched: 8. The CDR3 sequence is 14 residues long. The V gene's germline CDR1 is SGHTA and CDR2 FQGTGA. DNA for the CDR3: TGTGCCAGCAGCCCGGGACAGCTTTTTTACGAGCAGTACTTC. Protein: CASSPGQLFYEQYF.

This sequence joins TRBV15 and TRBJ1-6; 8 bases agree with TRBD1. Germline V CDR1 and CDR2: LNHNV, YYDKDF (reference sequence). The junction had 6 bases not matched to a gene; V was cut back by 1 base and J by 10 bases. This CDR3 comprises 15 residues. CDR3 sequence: CATSRVAGGGSPLHF. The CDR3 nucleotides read TGTGCCACCAGCAGAGTTGCAGGGGGCGGATCACCCCTCCACTTT.

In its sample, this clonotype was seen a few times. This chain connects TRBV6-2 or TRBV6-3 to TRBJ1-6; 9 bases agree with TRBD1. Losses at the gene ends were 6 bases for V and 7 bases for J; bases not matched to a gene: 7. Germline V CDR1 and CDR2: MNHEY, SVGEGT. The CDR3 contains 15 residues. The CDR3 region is CASSLRTGANSPLHF. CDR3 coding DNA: TGTGCCAGCAGCCTACGGACAGGGGCAAATTCACCCCTCCACTTT.

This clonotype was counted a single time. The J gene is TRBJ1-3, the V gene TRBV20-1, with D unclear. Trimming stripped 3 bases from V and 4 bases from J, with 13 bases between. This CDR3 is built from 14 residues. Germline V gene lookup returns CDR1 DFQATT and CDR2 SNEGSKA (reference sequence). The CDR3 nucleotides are TGCAGTGCTAGCAATGGTGTTCGGGGAAACACCATATATTTT. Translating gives CSASNGVRGNTIYF.

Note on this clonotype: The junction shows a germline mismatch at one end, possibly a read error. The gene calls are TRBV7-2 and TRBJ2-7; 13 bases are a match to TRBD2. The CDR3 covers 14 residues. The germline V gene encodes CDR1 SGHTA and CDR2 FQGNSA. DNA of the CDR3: TGCGCCAGCAGCGGACTAGCGGGAGTCTACGAGCAGTACTTC. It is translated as CASSGLAGVYEQYF.

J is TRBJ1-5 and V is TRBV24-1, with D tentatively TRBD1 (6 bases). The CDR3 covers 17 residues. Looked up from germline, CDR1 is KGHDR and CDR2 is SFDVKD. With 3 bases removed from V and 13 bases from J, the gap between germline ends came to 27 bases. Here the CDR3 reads CATSDLTGTSQGGVQHF. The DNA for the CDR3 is TGTGCCACCAGTGATCTCACTGGGACGTCCCAAGGGGGGGTGCAGCATTTT.

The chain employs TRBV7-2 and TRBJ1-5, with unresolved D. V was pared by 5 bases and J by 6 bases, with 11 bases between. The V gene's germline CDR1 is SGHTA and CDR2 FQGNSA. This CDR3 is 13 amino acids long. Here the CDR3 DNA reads TGTGCCAGCAGCGTCGAGGGCCTTCAGCCCCAGCATTTT. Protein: CASSVEGLQPQHF. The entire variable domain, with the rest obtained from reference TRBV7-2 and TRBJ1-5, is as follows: GAGVSQSPSNKVTEKGKDVELRCDPISGHTALYWYRQSLGQGLEFLIYFQGNSAPDKSGLPSDRFSAERTGGSVSTLTIQRTQQEDSAVYLCASSVEGLQPQHFGDGTRLSIL.